The 7 T cell receptor beta chains presented below share a single source sample, sequenced in a study of graft-versus-host responses after intestinal transplantation. The repertoire was sequenced with immunoSEQ multiplex PCR; TCRdb's copy has only in-frame clones and lacks some. This table has over 65,000 clones, around 92% appearing once. No antigen has been identified for these receptors. The specimen was unstimulated CD4+ T cells sorted from spleen or lymph node cells, collected before intestinal transplant. The receptors were sampled from a human donor who received an intestinal transplant.

The rearrangement links TRBV11-2 to TRBJ2-1, with 8 positions matching TRBD2. The CDR3 runs to 14 residues. CDR1 is SGHAT and CDR2 is FQNNGV in the germline V gene. The junction had 4 bases not matched to a gene; V was cut back by 3 bases and J by 6 bases. CDR3 amino acids: CASSFRRGANEQFF. CDR3 sequence (DNA): TGTGCCAGCAGCTTTAGGCGGGGGGCCAATGAGCAGTTCTTC.

This chain connects TRBV5-1 to TRBJ2-5, with D perhaps TRBD1 (6 bases). The CDR3 consists of 13 residues. V lost 4 bases and J 5 bases, leaving 12 bases between the germline ends. Germline V gene data show CDR1 as SGHRS and CDR2 as YFSETQ. The CDR3 nucleotides read TGCGCCAGCAGCCCCACAGGGTGGGAGACCCAGTACTTC. This codes for CASSPTGWETQYF.

CDR3 in amino acids: CASSVATRQGGTGELFF. The CDR3 DNA reads as TGTGCCAGCAGCGTAGCTACCCGGCAGGGGGGCACCGGGGAGCTGTTTTTT. This chain joins TRBV9 and TRBJ2-2; possibly TRBD1 for D (7 bases). The CDR3 covers 17 residues. Germline values: CDR1 SGDLS, CDR2 YYNGEE. The V and J ends lost 0 bases and 4 bases respectively, with 16 bases between them.

The chain is built from TRBV6-4 and TRBJ2-2; no definite D call. The CDR3 spans 12 residues. Germline-derived CDR1 and CDR2 are MRHNA and SNTAGT. With 10 bases removed from V and 7 bases from J, the gap between germline ends came to 13 bases. The CDR3 coding sequence is TGTGCCAACTCCTTAACGGTCGGGGAGCTGTTTTTT. Translated, it gives CANSLTVGELFF.

This chain links TRBV5-5 with TRBJ1-2, with D hard to call. Germline V gene lookup returns CDR1 SGHKS and CDR2 YYEKEE (reference sequence). V lost 4 bases to trimming and J lost 4 bases, with 14 bases between them. The length of the CDR3 is 14 residues. This CDR3 is CASSPGGVSYGYTF. CDR3 nucleotides: TGTGCCAGCAGCCCTGGCGGGGTATCCTATGGCTACACCTTC.

The chain carries TRBV19 and TRBJ2-2; TRBD1 agrees at 8 bases. Germline V gene data show CDR1 as LNHDA and CDR2 as SQIVND (reference sequence). Trimming at V came to 5 bases and at J to 1 base, leaving 0 bases not matched to a gene. The CDR3 length is 14 residues. In nucleotides, the CDR3 is TGTGCCAGTAGTGGACAGGGGAACACCGGGGAGCTGTTTTTT. This encodes CASSGQGNTGELFF.

The V gene is TRBV5-1, the J gene TRBJ2-1; D is unresolved. The CDR3 is 16 residues long. V was shortened by 0 bases and J by 1 base, with 11 bases between the two germline ends. From germline, CDR1 is SGHRS and CDR2 YFSETQ. CDR3 DNA: TGCGCCAGCAGCTTGGAACCAGTGAGGTCCTACAATGAGCAGTTCTTC. Translation: CASSLEPVRSYNEQFF.